Listed here are 31 T cell receptor beta chains from one sample, sequenced in a study of blood T cell repertoires in COVID-19. Measured with immunoSEQ multiplex PCR; TCRdb has only the in-frame clones, and not every one. The sample lists tens of thousands of clones, 80% to 95% occurring once. Sequencing input: peripheral blood. These receptors were obtained from a human donor with active COVID-19. The donor label of this sample is uncertain.

This sequence joins TRBV2 and TRBJ2-3, with 10 positions matching TRBD2. The CDR3 totals 16 residues. Per germline, CDR1 SNHLY and CDR2 FYNNEI. Losses at the gene ends were 2 bases for V and 4 bases for J; bases not matched to a gene: 6. The CDR3 loop reads CASSERSGGASDTQYF. CDR3 coding DNA: TGTGCCAGCAGTGAACGGAGCGGGGGGGCCTCAGATACGCAGTATTTT.

The chain combines TRBV2 with TRBJ2-1, with TRBD1 as a possible D gene (6 bases). This CDR3 region has 14 residues. The ends were cut back, 4 bases at V and 5 bases at J, with 12 bases in the middle. CDR1 and CDR2 (germline): SNHLY, FYNNEI. DNA for the CDR3: TGTGCCAGCAGTGTGTCGCCAGGGGACAATGAGCAGTTCTTC. It is translated as CASSVSPGDNEQFF. Together with reference TRBV2 and TRBJ2-1, the CDR3 gives the full variable domain: EPEVTQTPSHQVTQMGQEVILRCVPISNHLYFYWYRQILGQKVEFLVSFYNNEISEKSEIFDDQFSVERPDGSNFTLKIRSTKLEDSAMYFCASSVSPGDNEQFFGPGTRLTVL.

CDR3 coding DNA: TGTGCCAGCAGCCCAGCGGGACGGACCTACGAGCAGTACTTC. Protein: CASSPAGRTYEQYF. The J gene is TRBJ2-7, the V gene TRBV3-1 (or the pseudogene TRBV3-2); 7 nucleotides align to TRBD2. V shed 4 bases, J shed 2 bases, and the junction held 5 bases outside the gene matches. Germline CDR1 reads LGHDT; CDR2 reads YNNKEL (reference sequence). The CDR3 consists of 14 residues.

The V and J genes are TRBV6-1 and TRBJ2-2; D is undetermined. The V end lost 3 bases, the J end lost 6 bases, and 8 bases lay between the germline ends. The CDR3 spans 13 residues. Germline assignment: CDR1 MNHNS and CDR2 SASEGT. This chain's CDR3 is CASSESRPGELFF. The CDR3 nucleotides read TGTGCCAGCAGTGAGTCGAGGCCCGGGGAGCTGTTTTTT.

The chain has TRBV11-1 and TRBJ2-5, with D perhaps matching TRBD2 (5 bases). Germline CDR1 and CDR2: SGHAT and FQDESV (reference sequence). The ends were cut back, 6 bases at V and 5 bases at J, with 13 bases in the middle. The CDR3 is 13 residues long. CDR3 bases: TGTGCCAGCAGTTCAGAGGGCACGGAGACCCAGTACTTC. The encoded protein is CASSSEGTETQYF.

The V call is TRBV5-1, the J call TRBJ1-1; D is undetermined. V gave up 2 bases and J gave up 0 bases, with 11 bases separating them. CDR3 length: 15 residues. Germline CDR1 and CDR2: SGHRS and YFSETQ. The CDR3 nucleotides read TGCGCCAGCAGCTTTAGCGGTGCCTTGAACACTGAAGCTTTCTTT. Amino acids: CASSFSGALNTEAFF.

The V gene is TRBV19, the J gene TRBJ1-6; TRBD1 matches at 8 bases. The ends lost 5 bases at V and 7 bases at J; junction bases unmatched: 13. The CDR3 extends over 17 amino acids. Germline V gene data show CDR1 as LNHDA and CDR2 as SQIVND (reference sequence). CDR3 coding DNA: TGTGCCAGTAGTCCCGAGGACAGGGCAAGACCGAATTCACCCCTCCACTTT. It translates to CASSPEDRARPNSPLHF.

The V gene is TRBV4-2, the J gene TRBJ2-2; TRBD2 might be the D (6 bases). V gave up 4 bases and J gave up 1 base, with 16 bases separating them. This CDR3 region has 17 residues. Per germline, CDR1 LGHNA and CDR2 YNFKEQ. The CDR3 bases are TGTGCCAGCAGCCCTAGGACTACCAACCTGAACACCGGGGAGCTGTTTTTT. It specifies CASSPRTTNLNTGELFF.

The chain links TRBV10-3 to TRBJ1-5, with TRBD1 identical over 8 bases. This CDR3 is built from 14 residues. J gave up 7 bases and V 3 bases, and 5 bases lay outside the gene matches. Germline assignment: CDR1 ENHRY and CDR2 SYGVKD. CDR3 protein: CAISDGQGRQPQHF. In DNA, the CDR3 is TGTGCCATCAGTGATGGACAGGGACGCCAGCCCCAGCATTTT.

The genes are TRBV7-7 and TRBJ2-5; 7 bases agree with TRBD2. Germline-derived CDR1 and CDR2 are SSHAT and FNYEAQ (reference sequence). The length of the CDR3 is 15 residues. Trimming at V came to 5 bases and at J to 4 bases, leaving 10 bases not matched to a gene. CDR3 in amino acids: CASSLDGRGGETQYF. CDR3 bases: TGTGCCAGCAGCCTAGACGGGCGCGGGGGAGAGACCCAGTACTTC. The full variable domain, with the rest looked up from reference TRBV7-7 and TRBJ2-5, is GAGVSQSPRYKVTKRGQDVTLRCDPISSHATLYWYQQALGQGPEFLTYFNYEAQPDKSGLPSDRFSAERPEGSISTLTIQRTEQRDSAMYRCASSLDGRGGETQYFGPGTRLLVL.

V usage is TRBV11-2 and J usage is TRBJ2-7; D is perhaps TRBD2 (6 bases). Germline loops: CDR1 SGHAT, CDR2 FQNNGV. With 4 bases removed from V and 3 bases from J, the gap between germline ends came to 10 bases. This CDR3 region has 13 residues. CDR3 bases: TGTGCCAGCAGCTGGAACGGGGGCTACGAGCAGTACTTC. Amino acid sequence: CASSWNGGYEQYF. Using reference TRBV11-2 and TRBJ2-7 for the parts outside the CDR3, the full variable domain is EAGVAQSPRYKIIEKRQSVAFWCNPISGHATLYWYQQILGQGPKLLIQFQNNGVVDDSQLPKDRFSAERLKGVDSTLKIQPAKLEDSAVYLCASSWNGGYEQYFGPGTRLTVT.

A remark on this clone: Different DNA sequences within this sample yield the same CDR3. This chain links TRBV3-1 (or the pseudogene TRBV3-2) with TRBJ2-2; maybe TRBD1 (5 bases). CDR3 size: 14 residues. V lost 4 bases and J lost 7, with 13 bases in between. Germline loops: CDR1 LGHDT, CDR2 YNNKEL (reference sequence). CDR3 protein: CASSLGQGFGELFF. The CDR3 DNA follows: TGTGCCAGCAGCCTCGGACAAGGCTTCGGGGAGCTGTTTTTT.

This chain joins TRBV2 and TRBJ1-6; a weak D match, TRBD1 (6 bases). This CDR3 is 15 amino acids long. The germline V gene encodes CDR1 SNHLY and CDR2 FYNNEI. V was clipped by 4 bases and J by 4 bases, with 11 bases between them. In nucleotides, the CDR3 is TGTGCCAGCAGTGCCGCGACAGGATATAATTCACCCCTCCACTTT. Amino acid sequence: CASSAATGYNSPLHF.

The V call is TRBV6-5, the J call TRBJ2-4, with TRBD1 matching over 7 bases. Losses at the gene ends were 6 bases for V and 6 bases for J; bases not matched to a gene: 5. This CDR3 comprises 13 residues. CDR1 MNHEY and CDR2 SVGAGI come from the germline V gene. The CDR3 bases are TGTGCCAGCAGCACTCCAGGGGGAAACATTCAGTACTTC. Its translation: CASSTPGGNIQYF.

This clone is a singleton in its sample. The chain uses TRBV29-1 and TRBJ1-1, with D possibly being TRBD1 (5 bases). The CDR3 has 15 amino acids. Per germline, CDR1 SQVTM and CDR2 ANQGSEA. V was pared by 3 bases and J by 3 bases, with 17 bases between. Here the CDR3 reads CSVEGVGREDTEAFF. In DNA form, the CDR3 reads TGCAGCGTTGAGGGAGTGGGCAGGGAGGACACTGAAGCTTTCTTT.

This chain connects TRBV5-6 to TRBJ2-1; 8 bases agree with TRBD2. Unmatched junction bases numbered 10, after V lost 3 bases and J lost 5 bases. Looked up from germline, CDR1 is SGHDT and CDR2 is YYEEEE. The CDR3 is made up of 16 amino acids. This CDR3 is CASSSSPRGGNNEQFF. CDR3 DNA: TGTGCCAGCAGCTCTTCCCCACGGGGGGGCAACAATGAGCAGTTCTTC.

The V call is TRBV11-2, the J call TRBJ2-3, with 10 positions matching TRBD2. Germline V gene lookup returns CDR1 SGHAT and CDR2 FQNNGV. With V trimmed by 5 bases and J by 1 base, 3 bases remained unmatched. The CDR3 spans 15 residues. The CDR3 DNA is TGTGCCAGCAGCAACCTAGCGGGGGGCACAGATACGCAGTATTTT. This gives the protein CASSNLAGGTDTQYF.

The rearrangement links TRBV28 to TRBJ2-7, with D maybe TRBD1 (5 bases). The CDR3 runs to 14 residues. The V end was cut by 4 bases, the J end by 2 bases, with 12 bases between. CDR1 is MDHEN, CDR2 SYDVKM, per germline. Here the CDR3 DNA reads TGTGCCAGCAGTTCGTTTGACAGAGCCTACGAGCAGTACTTC. Translation: CASSSFDRAYEQYF.

This clone is a singleton in its sample. This sequence joins TRBV3-1 (or the pseudogene TRBV3-2) and TRBJ1-4; no reliable D call. Germline CDR1 LGHDT, CDR2 YNNKEL (reference sequence). The CDR3 length is 15 residues. The V end was cut by 4 bases, the J end by 0 bases, with 9 bases between. The CDR3: CASSLNIATNEKLFF. CDR3 coding DNA: TGTGCCAGCAGCCTCAACATTGCAACTAATGAAAAACTGTTTTTT.

V and J are TRBV11-2 and TRBJ2-7; no reliable D call. This CDR3 is built from 16 residues. V was pared by 2 bases and J by 10 bases, with 24 bases between. Looked up from germline, CDR1 is SGHAT and CDR2 is FQNNGV. CDR3 DNA sequence: TGTGCCAGCAGCTTAAAGGTCCCGGAGTCCGCTCCCAAACAGTACTTC. Protein sequence: CASSLKVPESAPKQYF.

The rearrangement links TRBV23-1 to TRBJ2-7; D remains unclear. TRBV23-1 is annotated as an ORF whose role is uncertain. V lost 1 base and J 0 bases, leaving 13 bases between the germline ends. The length of the CDR3 is 16 residues. CDR3 loop: CASSQFLSPNSYEQYF. CDR3 nucleotides: TGCGCCAGCAGTCAATTCCTATCCCCCAACTCCTACGAGCAGTACTTC.

The chain recombines TRBV9 with TRBJ1-2; TRBD1 is a possible D gene (6 bases). With 4 bases removed from V and 4 bases from J, the gap between germline ends came to 14 bases. The CDR3 spans 14 residues. Germline V gene data show CDR1 as SGDLS and CDR2 as YYNGEE. CDR3 in DNA: TGTGCCAGCAGCTCAGGGACAAGAACCTATGGCTACACCTTC. Its protein is CASSSGTRTYGYTF.

The gene calls are TRBV7-3 and TRBJ2-6; no firm D call. The germline V gene encodes CDR1 SGHTA and CDR2 FQGTGA. The CDR3 totals 13 residues. Trimming removed 6 bases from V and 1 base from J, with 4 bases in between. In DNA form, the CDR3 reads TGTGCCAGCAGTTCATCTGGGGCCAACGTCCTGACTTTC. Protein: CASSSSGANVLTF.

This sequence joins TRBV2 and TRBJ2-5; D possibly corresponds to TRBD2 (6 bases). The V gene's germline CDR1 is SNHLY and CDR2 FYNNEI. This CDR3 is built from 13 residues. V shed 8 bases and J shed 13 bases, with 23 bases lying between them. CDR3: CASGGSGVAAPYF. CDR3 coding DNA: TGTGCCAGCGGAGGTTCAGGAGTAGCGGCACCGTACTTC.

This rearrangement joins TRBV19 to TRBJ2-7, with 7 bases aligning to TRBD2. Germline V gives CDR1 LNHDA, CDR2 SQIVND (reference sequence). V lost 7 bases and J lost 7; bases outside the gene matches: 13. The CDR3 sequence is 14 residues long. The CDR3 coding sequence is TGTGCCAGTAAGCCGGGACTACCCATCGGGGAGCAGTACTTC. Amino acid sequence: CASKPGLPIGEQYF.

The rearrangement links TRBV19 to TRBJ2-7, with 7 bases identical to TRBD1. V shed 1 base, J shed 5 bases, and the junction held 14 bases outside the gene matches. The CDR3 spans 17 residues. The germline V gene has CDR1 LNHDA and CDR2 SQIVND (reference sequence). CDR3 sequence: CASSIVAGGSHQNEQYF. In nucleotides, the CDR3 is TGTGCCAGTAGTATAGTGGCAGGGGGATCCCACCAGAACGAGCAGTACTTC.

This clone was detected only once. The chain combines TRBV5-4 with TRBJ2-3; 8 nucleotides line up with TRBD2. V dropped 0 bases and J dropped 6; count of bases not matched to a gene: 15. The CDR3 sequence is 18 residues long. Germline lookup yields CDR1 SGHNT and CDR2 YYREEE (reference sequence). In DNA form, the CDR3 reads TGTGCCAGCAGCTTGGCCGTCTTTCCTATGCGGGGGGAGGATACGCAGTATTTT. It specifies CASSLAVFPMRGEDTQYF.

The V and J genes are TRBV7-2 and TRBJ2-5; no firm D call. Germline CDR1 SGHTA, CDR2 FQGNSA. This CDR3 spans 13 amino acids. Trimming pared 4 bases from V and 3 bases from J, leaving 9 bases between. CDR3 coding DNA: TGTGCCAGCAGCTACGACTCCGAAGAGACCCAGTACTTC. Its translation: CASSYDSEETQYF.

This chain uses TRBV5-6 with TRBJ1-1; the match to TRBD1 covers 11 bases. CDR1 SGHDT and CDR2 YYEEEE come from the germline V gene. This CDR3 has 18 residues. V was clipped by 4 bases and J by 2 bases; unmatched bases: 13. CDR3 loop: CASSGLGTGGLKNTEAFF. The CDR3 DNA reads TGTGCCAGCAGCGGCCTCGGGACAGGGGGATTGAAAAACACTGAAGCTTTCTTT.

J is TRBJ1-6 and V is TRBV7-2; D is perhaps TRBD1 (6 bases). V lost 5 bases and J 0 bases, leaving 14 bases between the germline ends. The CDR3 loop spans 17 amino acids. CDR1 and CDR2 from the germline V gene are SGHTA and FQGNSA. This chain's CDR3 is CASSTWTATSYNSPLHF. CDR3 DNA sequence: TGTGCCAGCAGCACCTGGACAGCGACCTCCTATAATTCACCCCTCCACTTT.

The chain is built from TRBV7-3 and TRBJ2-5; a weak D match, TRBD1 (6 bases). This CDR3 region has 14 residues. The V gene's germline CDR1 is SGHTA and CDR2 FQGTGA. V was shortened by 5 bases and J by 0 bases, with 10 bases between the two germline ends. CDR3 residues: CASSTTGNQETQYF. CDR3 in DNA: TGTGCCAGCAGCACCACAGGGAACCAAGAGACCCAGTACTTC.